This T cell receptor (beta chain) stems from a study of shared clonotypes between healthy human individuals. Profiled with immunoSEQ multiplex PCR; TCRdb holds only in-frame clones, not every one. Altogether over a million clones are present, 95% to 97% being singletons, with the ten largest covering 0.95% to 1.5%. The study's findings and limits: In general, naive subsets displayed greater estimated richness than memory subsets did. Blood was the only sampled material, and tissue repertoires likely differ. A handful of donors had about 5% of their naive CD4 clonotypes in common. Clonotypes shared by all four donors outscored non-shared clonotypes in generation probability.

As for this clone: Its antigen is unidentified. One junction end does not reproduce the germline sequence, and a read error may be involved. Distinct nucleotide sequences in the sample also encode this CDR3.

CDR3 length: 17 amino acids. Germline CDR1 and CDR2: SGHKS and YYEKEE (reference sequence). The TCR originated in a man aged 25 to 40 in good health. What was sequenced was naive CD4+ T cells sorted from blood. The subset denotes: CD45RA+ positively selected. V usage is TRBV5-5 and J usage is TRBJ2-1, with D perhaps TRBD1 (6 bases). The CDR3 reads CASSTLTGLSSYNEQFF. DNA of the CDR3: TGCGCCAGCAGCACCCTGACAGGCCTTAGCTCCTACAATGAGCAGTTCTTC.